This T cell receptor beta chain stems from a study of T cells after yellow fever vaccination. Unmatched junction bases numbered 9, after V lost 3 bases and J lost 1 base. Germline CDR1 reads SGHRS; CDR2 reads YFSETQ. This CDR3 region has 17 residues. TCRdb reprocessed the 5' RACE reads with MiXCR, giving one entry per CDR3 protein. The data contain about 74,000 distinct CDR3 sequences, around 6.5% of them singletons. This clonotype has ten or more counts. The chain carries TRBV5-1 and TRBJ2-3, with 9 bases fitting TRBD1. The sample in question was CD8+ T cells sorted from PBMCs, obtained about 5 days after the first yellow fever vaccination. This TCR came from a man aged 18-30 years who received the YFV17D yellow fever vaccine. Here the CDR3 DNA reads TGCGCCAGCAGCTCCGGACAGGGGTGGCTTGGCACAGATACGCAGTATTTT. Its translation: CASSSGQGWLGTDTQYF. The variable domain in full, completed from reference TRBV5-1 and TRBJ2-3, reads KAGVTQTPRYLIKTRGQQVTLSCSPISGHRSVSWYQQTPGQGLQFLFEYFSETQRNKGNFPGRFSGRQFSNSRSEMNVSTLELGDSALYLCASSSGQGWLGTDTQYFGPGTRLTVL.